One and the same sample provided the 10 T cell receptor beta chains below, sequenced in a study of patients and donors after allogeneic stem cell transplantation. One entry per CDR3 protein results from TCRdb running MiXCR on the RT-PCR reads. The table lists approximately 200,000 distinct CDR3 sequences, around two fifths of them singletons, with around 35% in the top ten. Sequencing was carried out using blood, either unsorted or a sorted T cell fraction (not recorded which). All receptors derive from a human donor who was either an allogeneic HSCT recipient or a stem cell or donor lymphocyte infusion donor (not recorded which). It is not recorded whose cells these are; they may come from a transplant donor.

This chain uses TRBV12-3 or TRBV12-4 with TRBJ2-7, with D possibly being TRBD1 (5 bases). V shed 4 bases and J shed 1 base, with 8 bases lying between them. CDR3 length equals 13 residues. The CDR3 coding sequence is TGTGCCAGCAGTTCGGACACTTCCTACGAGCAGTACTTC. It specifies CASSSDTSYEQYF.

The chain combines TRBV29-1 with TRBJ1-6; D is possibly TRBD1 (5 bases). CDR1 and CDR2 from the germline V gene are SQVTM and ANQGSEA. The CDR3 spans 12 residues. V lost 7 bases and J lost 5, with 9 bases in between. The CDR3 nucleotides read TGCAGCGCGGGACGTCATAATTCACCCCTCCACTTT. It is translated as CSAGRHNSPLHF.

The chain uses TRBV20-1 and TRBJ2-1; D is perhaps TRBD2 (6 bases). Germline CDR1 and CDR2: DFQATT and SNEGSKA (reference sequence). V lost 2 bases, J lost 0 bases, and 11 bases lay in between. The CDR3 has 15 residues. DNA for the CDR3: TGCAGTGCTAGACTTAGCGGAATCTCCTACAATGAGCAGTTCTTC. As protein: CSARLSGISYNEQFF.

The chain recombines TRBV7-8 with TRBJ1-6, with TRBD1 matching over 8 bases. The V gene end was trimmed by 3 bases and the J gene end by 7 bases; junction bases not matched to a gene: 8. The CDR3 runs 16 residues. Germline V gene data show CDR1 as SGHVS and CDR2 as FQNEAQ. CDR3 coding DNA: TGTGCCAGCAGCTTGCGATTGGACAGGGACAATTCACCCCTCCACTTT. This gives the protein CASSLRLDRDNSPLHF.

This clonotype was counted many times. V and J are TRBV20-1 and TRBJ1-1; D not resolved. CDR1 is DFQATT, CDR2 SNEGSKA, per germline (reference sequence). This CDR3 is 14 amino acids long. V dropped 2 bases and J dropped 1 base, with 11 bases sitting between them. The CDR3 protein is CSARISAANTEAFF. The DNA of the CDR3 is TGCAGTGCTAGAATATCGGCGGCGAACACTGAAGCTTTCTTT.

This chain connects TRBV15 to TRBJ2-5; 8 nucleotides align to TRBD1. CDR1 LNHNV and CDR2 YYDKDF come from the germline V gene (reference sequence). Losses at the gene ends were 1 base for V and 1 base for J; bases not matched to a gene: 5. CDR3 size: 16 residues. CDR3 coding DNA: TGTGCCACCAGCAGAGGAGGGACAGGAGGCCAAGAGACCCAGTACTTC. Its translation is CATSRGGTGGQETQYF.

J is TRBJ2-3 and V is TRBV20-1, with TRBD2 matching 15 bases. Trimming at V came to 5 bases and at J to 4 bases, leaving 4 bases not matched to a gene. This CDR3 spans 15 amino acids. The germline CDR1 and CDR2 sequences are DFQATT and SNEGSKA (reference sequence). CDR3 sequence reads: CSAERTSGRADTQYF. In nucleotides, the CDR3 is TGCAGTGCTGAACGGACTAGCGGGAGGGCAGATACGCAGTATTTT.

This clonotype occurred a few times. This chain's CDR3 is CASGLSPNTEAFF. For the CDR3, the DNA is TGTGCTAGTGGTTTAAGTCCGAACACTGAAGCTTTCTTT. V usage is TRBV12-5 and J usage is TRBJ1-1; D gene uncertain. The CDR3 runs to 13 residues. Deletions cut 3 bases from V and 1 base from J, with 6 bases between. Germline values: CDR1 LGHNT, CDR2 FRNRAP.

This clonotype was detected only a few times. The chain uses TRBV28 and TRBJ1-2, with D unresolved. The V end was cut by 2 bases, the J end by 0 bases, with 13 bases between. In germline, CDR1 is MDHEN, CDR2 SYDVKM. CDR3 length: 16 residues. CDR3 nucleotide sequence: TGTGCCAGCAGTTTAGCCGAGACTAGTACTAACTATGGCTACACCTTC. Protein sequence: CASSLAETSTNYGYTF.

V gene TRBV10-3 combines with J gene TRBJ2-7; D gene ambiguous. The V end lost 4 bases, the J end lost 6 bases, and 7 bases lay between the germline ends. This CDR3 is built from 11 residues. The V gene's germline CDR1 is ENHRY and CDR2 SYGVKD. CDR3 nucleotide sequence: TGTGCCATCAGTGGTGGATTCGAGCAGTACTTC. Residues: CAISGGFEQYF.